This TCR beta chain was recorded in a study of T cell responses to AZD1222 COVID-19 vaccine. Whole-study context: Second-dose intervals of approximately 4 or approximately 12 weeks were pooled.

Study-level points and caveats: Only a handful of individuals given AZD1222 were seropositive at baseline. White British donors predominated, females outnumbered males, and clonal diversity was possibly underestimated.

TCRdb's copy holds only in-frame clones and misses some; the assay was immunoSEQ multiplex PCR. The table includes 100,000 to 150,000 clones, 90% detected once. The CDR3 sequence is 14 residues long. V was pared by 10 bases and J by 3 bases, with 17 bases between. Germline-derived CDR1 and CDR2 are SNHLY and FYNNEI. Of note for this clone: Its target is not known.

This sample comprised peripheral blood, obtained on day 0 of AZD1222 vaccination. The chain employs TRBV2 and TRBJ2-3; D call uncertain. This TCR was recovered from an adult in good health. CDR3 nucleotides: TGTGCCACCAAGCCCAGAGACTCGACAGATACGCAGTATTTT. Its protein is CATKPRDSTDTQYF.